A selection of T cell receptor beta chains follows, all from one sample in a study of T-cell memory formation after mild COVID-19. In TCRdb, the 5' RACE reads were re-called with MiXCR into one record per CDR3 protein. The top ten clones hold roughly 9.1% of a sample with fewer than 600,000 distinct CDR3 sequences, roughly 21% of them seen once. The sequenced material came from PBMCs or a T cell subset sorted from them (not recorded which). These receptors came from an adult woman who had mild COVID-19 (a few samples of this study predate the infection). Cell type and time point are not known. The CDR3 runs from the conserved cysteine through the conserved F or W. A D gene is named only where the DNA matches it firmly. For some rows the clone size is stated as once, few or many, or as a class when expanded; others skip it.

cdr3_aa	cdr3_nt	clone_size	d_call	v_call	j_call
CASSQVAGAPNF	TGCGCCAGCAGCCAAGTCGCCGGGGCGCCGAACTTC	NA	NA	TRBV4-1	TRBJ2-7
CATSRGGFQETQYF	TGTGCCACCAGCAGAGGAGGGTTCCAAGAGACCCAGTACTTC	once	NA	TRBV15	TRBJ2-5
CASSEETEAFF	TGTGCCAGCAGTGAGGAAACTGAAGCTTTCTTT	few	NA	TRBV2	TRBJ1-1
CSSRGAGYGYTF	TGCAGCTCCAGGGGCGCTGGCTATGGCTACACCTTC	few	NA	TRBV29-1	TRBJ1-2
CAWSVGGGEQYF	TGTGCCTGGAGTGTCGGAGGGGGTGAGCAGTACTTC	many	NA	TRBV30	TRBJ2-7
CASSPTAPGANVLTF	TGTGCCAGCTCACCAACCGCTCCTGGGGCCAACGTCCTGACTTTC	few	NA	TRBV18	TRBJ2-6
CSARDSRVLETQYF	TGCAGTGCTAGGGACAGCCGAGTGTTGGAGACCCAGTACTTC	NA	NA	TRBV20-1	TRBJ2-5
CASTPGQGVYEQYF	TGTGCCAGTACCCCGGGACAGGGGGTCTACGAGCAGTACTTC	few	TRBD1	TRBV19	TRBJ2-7
CASSQTGPKGGYTF	TGTGCCAGCAGCCAGACAGGGCCAAAAGGGGGCTACACCTTC	NA	TRBD1	TRBV14	TRBJ1-2
CASRGRETGRQETQYF	TGTGCCAGCCGGGGGCGCGAGACAGGGCGGCAAGAGACCCAGTACTTC	NA	NA	TRBV28	TRBJ2-5
CASSQDWGRRAEAFF	TGCGCCAGCAGCCAAGATTGGGGGAGGAGGGCTGAAGCTTTCTTT	few	NA	TRBV4-1	TRBJ1-1
CASSLISGGPNEQFF	TGTGCCAGCAGCTTAATTAGCGGGGGCCCAAATGAGCAGTTCTTC	few	TRBD2	TRBV7-3	TRBJ2-1
CASSLSVGRYNEQFF	TGTGCCAGCAGCTTATCGGTGGGAAGGTACAATGAGCAGTTCTTC	NA	NA	TRBV7-9	TRBJ2-1
CASSFQGANYGYTF	TGTGCCAGCAGTTTCCAGGGGGCTAACTATGGCTACACCTTC	NA	TRBD1	TRBV12-3/TRBV12-4	TRBJ1-2
CSARDRDTSSGNTIYF	TGCAGTGCTAGAGATCGAGACACCAGCTCGGGAAACACCATATATTTT	NA	NA	TRBV20-1	TRBJ1-3
CASSSAMGGANYGYTF	TGTGCCAGCAGCTCGGCCATGGGTGGAGCTAACTATGGCTACACCTTC	few	NA	TRBV7-2	TRBJ1-2
CASSLERVVNTEAFF	TGCGCCAGCAGCTTGGAAAGGGTCGTGAACACTGAAGCTTTCTTT	many	NA	TRBV5-1	TRBJ1-1
CATSKAAHNEQFF	TGTGCCACCAGCAAGGCAGCCCACAATGAGCAGTTCTTC	many	NA	TRBV15	TRBJ2-1
CASSPNPRGSETGNTIYF	TGTGCCAGCAGCCCTAATCCTCGGGGAAGCGAGACTGGAAACACCATATATTTT	few	NA	TRBV7-8	TRBJ1-3
CASTSSTLIGYNEQFF	TGTGCCAGCACCTCTTCGACACTCATAGGCTACAATGAGCAGTTCTTC	NA	NA	TRBV27	TRBJ2-1
CASSPSTNPTGELFF	TGCGCCAGCAGCCCTAGTACGAACCCGACCGGGGAGCTGTTTTTT	few	NA	TRBV5-1	TRBJ2-2
CATSDMGNEQFF	TGTGCCACCAGTGATATGGGAAATGAGCAGTTCTTC	NA	NA	TRBV24-1	TRBJ2-1